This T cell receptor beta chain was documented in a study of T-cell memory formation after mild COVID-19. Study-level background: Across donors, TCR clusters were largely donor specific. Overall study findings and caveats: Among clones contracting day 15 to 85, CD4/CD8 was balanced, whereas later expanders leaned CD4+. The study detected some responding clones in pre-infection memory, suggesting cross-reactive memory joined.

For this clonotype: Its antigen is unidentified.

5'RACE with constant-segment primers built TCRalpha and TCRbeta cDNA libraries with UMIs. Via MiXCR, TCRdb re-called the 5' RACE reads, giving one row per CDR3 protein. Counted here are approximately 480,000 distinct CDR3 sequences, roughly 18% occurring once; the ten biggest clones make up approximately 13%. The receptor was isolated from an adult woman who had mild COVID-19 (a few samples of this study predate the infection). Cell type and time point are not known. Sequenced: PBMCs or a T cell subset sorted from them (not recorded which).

CDR3 bases: TGTGCCAGCAGTTTGGGGGTGTACGCGCATTTT. The encoded protein is CASSLGVYAHF. The rearrangement links TRBV12-3 or TRBV12-4 to TRBJ1-5; tentatively, D is TRBD1 (5 bases). With 3 bases removed from V and 15 bases from J, the gap between germline ends came to 12 bases. The CDR3 consists of 11 residues.